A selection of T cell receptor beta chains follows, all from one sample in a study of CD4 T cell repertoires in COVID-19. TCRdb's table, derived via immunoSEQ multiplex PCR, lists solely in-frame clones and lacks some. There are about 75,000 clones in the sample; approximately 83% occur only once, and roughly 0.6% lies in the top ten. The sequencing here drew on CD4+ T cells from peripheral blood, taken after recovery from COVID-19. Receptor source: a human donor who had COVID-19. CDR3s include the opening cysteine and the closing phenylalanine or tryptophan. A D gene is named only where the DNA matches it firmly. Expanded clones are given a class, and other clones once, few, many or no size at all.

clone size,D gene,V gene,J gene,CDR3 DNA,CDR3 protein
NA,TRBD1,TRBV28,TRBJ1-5,TGTGCCAGCAGTATAGAGGTCGGGACAGGGGCGTGGAGGAATCAGCCCCAGCATTTT,CASSIEVGTGAWRNQPQHF
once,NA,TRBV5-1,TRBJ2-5,TGCGCCAGCAGCTCCGGGGGTAGCGGCCAAGAGACCCAGTACTTC,CASSSGGSGQETQYF
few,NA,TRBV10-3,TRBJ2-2,TGTGCCATCAGTGAGGGCCGGGACACCGGGGAGCTGTTTTTT,CAISEGRDTGELFF
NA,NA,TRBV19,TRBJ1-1,TGTGCCAGTAGTATAGTGGGGCGCGGCGACACTGAAGCTTTCTTT,CASSIVGRGDTEAFF
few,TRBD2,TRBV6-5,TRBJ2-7,TGTGCCAGCAGTCGGGACTATCAAGACTACGAGCAGTACTTC,CASSRDYQDYEQYF
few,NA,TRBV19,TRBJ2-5,TGTGCCAGTAGGACAGGAGGCTCCCAAGAGACCCAGTACTTC,CASRTGGSQETQYF
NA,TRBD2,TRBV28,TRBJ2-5,TGTGCCAGCAGTTCCCTGCTAGCGGCTATTGAGACCCAGTACTTC,CASSSLLAAIETQYF
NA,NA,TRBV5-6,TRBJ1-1,TGTGCCAGCAGCTTGGGCAGGGACTGGCAATCGGTCACTGAAGCTTTCTTT,CASSLGRDWQSVTEAFF
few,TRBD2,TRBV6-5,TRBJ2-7,TGTGCCAGCAGGAGGACTAGCGGCTCCTACGAGCAGTACTTC,CASRRTSGSYEQYF
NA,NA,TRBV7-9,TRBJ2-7,TGTGCCAGCAGCTTAGGGACGGGAGAGCAGTACTTC,CASSLGTGEQYF
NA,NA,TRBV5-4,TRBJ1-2,TGTGCCAGCAGCTTGGACAGTAACTATGGCTACACCTTC,CASSLDSNYGYTF
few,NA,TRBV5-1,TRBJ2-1,TGCGCCAGCAGCTTGGAAGGGGGGATAGCCCCCTACAATGAGCAGTTCTTC,CASSLEGGIAPYNEQFF
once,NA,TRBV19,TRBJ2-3,TGTGCCAGTAGTATACAGGGAGCGCAGTATTTT,CASSIQGAQYF
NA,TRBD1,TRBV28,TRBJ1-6,TGTGCCAGCACCATAGGAGGGGGCAGGAGTAGTTCACCCCTCCACTTT,CASTIGGGRSSSPLHF
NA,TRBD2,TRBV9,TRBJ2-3,TGTGCCAGCAGCAAGACTAGCGGGGCTTTCACAGATACGCAGTATTTT,CASSKTSGAFTDTQYF
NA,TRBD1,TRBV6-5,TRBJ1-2,TGTGCCAGCAGCACAACAGGGGACGGCTATGGCTACACCTTC,CASSTTGDGYGYTF
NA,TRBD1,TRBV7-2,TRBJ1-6,TGTGCCAGCAGCTTGGGACAGGGTGGTTCACCCCTCCACTTT,CASSLGQGGSPLHF
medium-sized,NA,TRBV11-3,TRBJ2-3,TGTGCCAGCAGCTCTTCAGCTGACACCATTATCGATACGCAGTATTTT,CASSSSADTIIDTQYF
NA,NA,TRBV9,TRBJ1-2,TGTGCCAGCAGCCCTATCCCACGGACAGAGGTTTATGGCTACACCTTC,CASSPIPRTEVYGYTF
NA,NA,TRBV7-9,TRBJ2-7,TGTGCCAGCAGCTTGGCTGGGGCGGCATACGAGCAGTACTTC,CASSLAGAAYEQYF
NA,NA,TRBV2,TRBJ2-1,TGTGCCAGCACCCAGATGGGCAATGAGCAGTTCTTC,CASTQMGNEQFF
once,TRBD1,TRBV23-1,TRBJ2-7,TGCGCCAGCAGTCACCCCCGGGACAGAGATTCCTACGAGCAGTACTTC,CASSHPRDRDSYEQYF
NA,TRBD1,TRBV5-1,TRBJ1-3,TGCGCCAGCAGCCTGGGACAGGGAGACACTGGAAACACCATATATTTT,CASSLGQGDTGNTIYF
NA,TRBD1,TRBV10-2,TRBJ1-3,TGCGCCAGCAGCACAGGGGGGTATGGAAACACCATATATTTT,CASSTGGYGNTIYF
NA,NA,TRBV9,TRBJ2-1,TGTGCCAGCAGCGCGCGACAGGATCCCCGCTCCTACAATGAGCAGTTCTTC,CASSARQDPRSYNEQFF
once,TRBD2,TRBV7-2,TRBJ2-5,TGTGCCAGCAGCTTAGTTCTAGCGGGAGGGGGAGAGACCCAGTACTTC,CASSLVLAGGGETQYF
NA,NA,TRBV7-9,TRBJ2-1,TGTGCCAGCAGCTTTGGGTTGTCCTACAATGAGCAGTTCTTC,CASSFGLSYNEQFF
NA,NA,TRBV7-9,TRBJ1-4,TGTGCCAGCAGCTTAATGGGTCTTGATGAAAAACTGTTTTTT,CASSLMGLDEKLFF
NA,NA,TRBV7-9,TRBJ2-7,TGTGCCAGCAGCCTCGATGTGGGGGAGCAGTACTTC,CASSLDVGEQYF
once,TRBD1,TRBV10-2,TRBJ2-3,TGCGCCAGCAGTGGGACAGGGCTTCTGACAGATACGCAGTATTTT,CASSGTGLLTDTQYF
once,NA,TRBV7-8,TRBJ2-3,TGTGCCAGCAGCTTAGGGACTAGCACAGATACGCAGTATTTT,CASSLGTSTDTQYF
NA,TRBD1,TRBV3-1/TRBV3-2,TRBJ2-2,TGTGCCAGCAGTAGACAGGGTTACACCGGGGAGCTGTTTTTT,CASSRQGYTGELFF
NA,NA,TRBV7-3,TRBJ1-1,TGTGCCAGCAGCCAACAGGTGTCAACTGAAGCTTTCTTT,CASSQQVSTEAFF
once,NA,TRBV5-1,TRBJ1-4,TGCGCCAGCAGCTTGGGATCTACGAGAGAAAAACTGTTTTTT,CASSLGSTREKLFF
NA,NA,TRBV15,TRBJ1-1,TGTGCCACCAGCAGAGGGAGTGGGGGTCGAGGCACTGAAGCTTTCTTT,CATSRGSGGRGTEAFF
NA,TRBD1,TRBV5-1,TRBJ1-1,TGCGCCAGCAGCTTGGTCGGACAGGGGTACGGCGCTGAAGCTTTCTTT,CASSLVGQGYGAEAFF
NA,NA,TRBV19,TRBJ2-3,TGTGCCAGTAGTACTAGCGCCGGACGGACAGATACGCAGTATTTT,CASSTSAGRTDTQYF
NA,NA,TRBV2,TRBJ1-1,TGTGCCAACAGGGACATCATGAACACTGAAGCTTTCTTT,CANRDIMNTEAFF
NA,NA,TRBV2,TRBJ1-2,TGTGCCAGCGAAAGAGACCCCAAAGGACAGCCTCTCAACTATGGCTACACCTTC,CASERDPKGQPLNYGYTF
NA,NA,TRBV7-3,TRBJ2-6,TGTGCCAGCAGCTTAGGGTGGGAGTCAGGGGCCAACGTCCTGACTTTC,CASSLGWESGANVLTF
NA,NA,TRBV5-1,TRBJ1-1,TGCGCCAGCAGCTTGTGGGGGGTCGGGACTGAAGCTTTCTTT,CASSLWGVGTEAFF
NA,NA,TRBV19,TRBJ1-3,TGTGCCAGTAGCGAAATGTGGCAGACAAACACCATATATTTT,CASSEMWQTNTIYF
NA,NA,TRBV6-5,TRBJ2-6,TGTGCCGGCGGACGGCCCCTCGCCCTGACTTTC,CAGGRPLALTF
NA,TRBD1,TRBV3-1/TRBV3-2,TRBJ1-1,TGTGCCAGCAGATCCGACAGGGTTAACACTGAAGCTTTCTTT,CASRSDRVNTEAFF
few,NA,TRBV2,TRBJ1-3,TGTGCCAGCGGGGGTTCTGGAAACACCATATATTTT,CASGGSGNTIYF
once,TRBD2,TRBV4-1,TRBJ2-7,TGCGCCAGCAGCCACCAGACTAGCGCGAACTACGAGCAGTACTTC,CASSHQTSANYEQYF
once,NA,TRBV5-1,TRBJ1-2,TGCGCCAGCAGCTCCGGACAATTCCCCAACTATGGCTACACCTTC,CASSSGQFPNYGYTF
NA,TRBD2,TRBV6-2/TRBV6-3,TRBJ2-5,TGTGCCAGCAGTTTCCTTGGACTAGCGGGGGGGAAGGAGACCCAGTACTTC,CASSFLGLAGGKETQYF
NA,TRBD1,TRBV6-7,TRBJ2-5,TGTGCCAGCAGTTACTCGAGGCGACAGGGTTTTAGGGAGACCCAGTACTTC,CASSYSRRQGFRETQYF
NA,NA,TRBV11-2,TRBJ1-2,TGTGCCAGCAGCTTAGTCGGCAGCAACTATGGCTACACCTTC,CASSLVGSNYGYTF
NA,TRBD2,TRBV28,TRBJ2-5,TGTGCCAGCAGTTACCCATCTAGCGGGAGTCGAAAGACCCAGTACTTC,CASSYPSSGSRKTQYF
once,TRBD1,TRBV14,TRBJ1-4,TGTGCCAGCAGCCATAGGGACAGGAGGCAAAAACTGTTTTTT,CASSHRDRRQKLFF
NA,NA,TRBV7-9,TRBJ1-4,TGTGCCGGGTCTTCCAGTCCCACCGCAACTAATGAAAAACTGTTTTTT,CAGSSSPTATNEKLFF
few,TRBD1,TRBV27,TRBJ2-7,TGTGCCAGCACCCTTTCCGGGCAGGGGGCGCGGGGCGAGCAGTACTTC,CASTLSGQGARGEQYF